This T cell receptor (beta chain) was obtained from a study of tumor and adjacent non-tumor tissue in lung cancer. CDR3 length equals 12 residues. Germline V gene lookup returns CDR1 DFQATT and CDR2 SNEGSKA (reference sequence). A modified ARM-PCR protocol with three rounds of nested PCR amplified TCRbeta. TCRdb recomputed calls from the multiplex PCR reads with MiXCR, one row per CDR3 protein. The sample has about 120,000 distinct CDR3 sequences, about 87% seen once. The template was RNA from unsorted bulk tissue. Overall study findings and caveats: Tumor repertoires had a smaller top 100 clone share than normal lung.

As to this clonotype: What it recognizes is unknown. A much larger clone lies a single base off, so this may be a read error.

The clonotype was recovered from a man in his sixties or seventies with non-small cell lung cancer. The rearrangement uses TRBV20-1 and TRBJ1-2; D is possibly TRBD1 (5 bases). Material: lung tumor tissue. The CDR3 nucleotides read TGCATTGCTAGAGATGAGGGGACCGCCAACACCTTC. This codes for CIARDEGTANTF.